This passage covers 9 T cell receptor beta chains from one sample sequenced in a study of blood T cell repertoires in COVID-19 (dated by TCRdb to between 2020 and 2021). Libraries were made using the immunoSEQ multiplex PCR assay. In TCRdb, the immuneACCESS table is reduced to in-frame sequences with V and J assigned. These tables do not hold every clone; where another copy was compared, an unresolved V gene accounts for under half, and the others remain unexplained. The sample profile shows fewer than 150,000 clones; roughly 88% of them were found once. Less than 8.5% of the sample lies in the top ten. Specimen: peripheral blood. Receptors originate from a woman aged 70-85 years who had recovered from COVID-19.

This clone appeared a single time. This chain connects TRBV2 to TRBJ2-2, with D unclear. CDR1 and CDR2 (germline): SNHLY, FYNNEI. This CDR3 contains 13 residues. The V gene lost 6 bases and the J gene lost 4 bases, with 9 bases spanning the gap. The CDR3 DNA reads TGTGCCAGCAGGCGAGTATCCACCGGGGAGCTGTTTTTT. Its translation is CASRRVSTGELFF.

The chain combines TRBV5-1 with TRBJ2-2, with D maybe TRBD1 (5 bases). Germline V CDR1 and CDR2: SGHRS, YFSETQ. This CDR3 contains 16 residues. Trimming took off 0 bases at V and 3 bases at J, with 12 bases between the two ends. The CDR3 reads CASSLEGPRDTGELFF. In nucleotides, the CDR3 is TGCGCCAGCAGCTTGGAGGGCCCCAGGGACACCGGGGAGCTGTTTTTT.

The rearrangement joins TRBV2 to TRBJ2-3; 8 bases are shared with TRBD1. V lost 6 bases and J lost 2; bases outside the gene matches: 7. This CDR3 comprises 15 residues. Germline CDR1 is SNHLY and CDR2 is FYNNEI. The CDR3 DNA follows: TGTGCCAGCAGGGCCGGGACAGGAGTCACAGATACGCAGTATTTT. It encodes CASRAGTGVTDTQYF.

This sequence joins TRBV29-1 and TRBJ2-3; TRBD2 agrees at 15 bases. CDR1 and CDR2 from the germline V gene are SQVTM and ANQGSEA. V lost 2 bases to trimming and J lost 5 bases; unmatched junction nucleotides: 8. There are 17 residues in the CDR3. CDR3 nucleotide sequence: TGCAGCGTTGAATCCCCTGGGACTAGCGGGGGGATAGATACGCAGTATTTT. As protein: CSVESPGTSGGIDTQYF.

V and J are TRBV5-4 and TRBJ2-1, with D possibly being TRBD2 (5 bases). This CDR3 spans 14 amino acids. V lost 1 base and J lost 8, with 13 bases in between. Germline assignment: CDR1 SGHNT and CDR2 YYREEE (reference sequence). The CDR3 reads CASSLTSGVDEQFF. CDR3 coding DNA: TGTGCCAGCAGCTTGACTAGTGGGGTCGATGAGCAGTTCTTC.

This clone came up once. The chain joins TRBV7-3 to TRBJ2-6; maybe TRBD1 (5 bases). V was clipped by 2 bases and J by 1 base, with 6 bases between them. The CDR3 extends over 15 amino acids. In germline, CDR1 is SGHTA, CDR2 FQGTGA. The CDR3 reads CASSLGASGANVLTF. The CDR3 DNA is TGTGCCAGCAGCTTAGGGGCTTCTGGGGCCAACGTCCTGACTTTC.

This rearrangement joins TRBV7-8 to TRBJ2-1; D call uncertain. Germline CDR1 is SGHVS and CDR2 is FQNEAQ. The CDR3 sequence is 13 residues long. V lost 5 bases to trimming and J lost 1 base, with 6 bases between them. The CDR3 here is CASSQRSYNEQFF. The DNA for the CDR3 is TGTGCCAGCAGCCAGAGATCCTACAATGAGCAGTTCTTC.

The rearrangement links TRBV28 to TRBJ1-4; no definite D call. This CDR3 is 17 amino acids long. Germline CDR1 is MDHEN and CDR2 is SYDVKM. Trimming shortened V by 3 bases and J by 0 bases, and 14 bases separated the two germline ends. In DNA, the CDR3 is TGTGCCAGCAGTTTCATCCCGGAGAGACCAACTAATGAAAAACTGTTTTTT. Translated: CASSFIPERPTNEKLFF.

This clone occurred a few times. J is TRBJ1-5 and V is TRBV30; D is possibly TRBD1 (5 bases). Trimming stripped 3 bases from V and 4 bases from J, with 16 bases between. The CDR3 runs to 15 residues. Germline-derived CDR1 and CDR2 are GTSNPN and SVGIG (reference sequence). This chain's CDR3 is CAWRQAGHPNQPQHF. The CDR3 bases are TGTGCCTGGAGACAGGCCGGGCACCCAAATCAGCCCCAGCATTTT.